The rows below give T cell receptor beta chains drawn from one sample of a study of T cells in narcolepsy. The table came from immunoSEQ multiplex PCR; TCRdb's copy has only in-frame clones and leaves some out. The sample consists of 20,000 to 25,000 clones, roughly 81% of them appearing once. Material: CD45RA- memory CD4+ T cells from PBMCs. The receptor set was obtained from a human donor with narcolepsy. Each CDR3 is given with its conserved first and last residue. The order of the fields is clone size, D gene, J gene, V gene, CDR3 protein, CDR3 DNA. The D gene is left open where the match is weak. Only part of the rows carry a size: once, few, many, or a class if the clone is expanded.

.,.,TRBJ2-2,TRBV4-3,CASSQVPDANTGELFF,TGCGCCAGCAGCCAAGTTCCGGACGCGAACACCGGGGAGCTGTTTTTT
.,TRBD1,TRBJ1-5,TRBV5-5,CASSPRTGGVSNQPQHF,TGTGCCAGCAGCCCTAGGACAGGGGGCGTCAGCAATCAGCCCCAGCATTTT
.,.,TRBJ1-3,TRBV4-2,CASSQDPIRQAEGNTIYF,TGTGCCAGCAGCCAAGATCCTATACGACAGGCTGAAGGAAACACCATATATTTT
.,.,TRBJ2-5,TRBV7-7,CASSPTSGTLRAETQYF,TGTGCTAGCAGCCCCACCTCCGGGACCCTAAGGGCGGAGACCCAGTACTTC
.,.,TRBJ2-7,TRBV19,CASSKEGYEQYF,TGTGCCAGTAGTAAGGAGGGCTACGAGCAGTACTTC
.,.,TRBJ1-1,TRBV18,CASSPAGGMNTEAFF,TGTGCCAGCTCACCGGCGGGGGGTATGAACACTGAAGCTTTCTTT
.,.,TRBJ2-1,TRBV4-1,CASSQETGVRVNEQFF,TGCGCCAGCAGCCAAGAGACGGGGGTGCGGGTCAATGAGCAGTTCTTC
.,.,TRBJ1-3,TRBV11-2,CASSLGASGTGNTIYF,TGTGCCAGCAGCTTAGGTGCCAGTGGGACTGGAAACACCATATATTTT
.,.,TRBJ1-6,TRBV11-2,CASSLRGRGNSPLHF,TGTGCCAGCAGCTTAAGGGGGAGAGGTAATTCACCCCTCCACTTT
.,.,TRBJ1-1,TRBV7-2,CASRQQGEAFF,TGTGCCAGCAGACAACAGGGTGAAGCTTTCTTT
.,TRBD2,TRBJ2-2,TRBV27,CASRFLRGGTGELFF,TGTGCCAGCAGGTTTTTGAGGGGAGGGACCGGGGAGCTGTTTTTT
once,.,TRBJ1-2,TRBV4-3,CASSQVDRGPQNGYTF,TGCGCCAGCAGCCAAGTCGACCGCGGGCCTCAGAATGGCTACACCTTC
.,.,TRBJ1-2,TRBV5-1,CASSLDTGNRYGYTF,TGCGCCAGCAGCTTGGATACAGGCAATCGCTATGGCTACACCTTC
.,TRBD2,TRBJ2-1,TRBV7-6,CASSLVRTSGNNEQFF,TGTGCCAGCAGCTTGGTTAGGACTAGCGGGAACAATGAGCAGTTCTTC
few,TRBD1,TRBJ2-6,TRBV2,CASSSRGPGANVLTF,TGTGCCAGCAGTAGCAGGGGGCCTGGGGCCAACGTCCTGACTTTC
.,.,TRBJ1-1,TRBV19,CASSPRPTMNTEAFF,TGTGCCAGTAGTCCGAGACCCACTATGAACACTGAAGCTTTCTTT
.,.,TRBJ2-1,TRBV7-2,CASSLAGWDNEQFF,TGTGCCAGCAGCTTAGCTGGCTGGGACAATGAGCAGTTCTTC
.,TRBD1,TRBJ2-5,TRBV11-1,CASSLVGLGQSFQETQYF,TGTGCCAGCAGCTTAGTTGGGTTGGGACAGTCTTTCCAAGAGACCCAGTACTTC
.,TRBD2,TRBJ2-5,TRBV4-3,CASSLGLAGQETQYF,TGCGCCAGCAGCCTGGGACTAGCGGGCCAAGAGACCCAGTACTTC
.,.,TRBJ1-1,TRBV7-1,CASSLTLGNTEAFF,TGTGCCAGCAGCTTAACTCTCGGTAACACTGAAGCTTTCTTT
.,.,TRBJ2-1,TRBV14,CASSQGAGGQKQFF,TGTGCCAGCAGCCAAGGGGCCGGGGGACAGAAACAGTTCTTC
.,TRBD1,TRBJ1-4,TRBV19,CASAGQPNEKLFF,TGTGCCAGTGCGGGACAGCCTAATGAAAAACTGTTTTTT
.,.,TRBJ1-3,TRBV28,CASSLSGRSSGNTIYF,TGTGCCAGCAGTTTATCTGGGAGGTCCTCTGGAAACACCATATATTTT
.,.,TRBJ2-4,TRBV19,CASTPDQLKNIQYF,TGTGCCAGTACACCCGACCAACTGAAAAACATTCAGTACTTC
.,TRBD2,TRBJ2-3,TRBV7-2,CASSPGLAGEPHLRDTQYF,TGTGCCAGCAGCCCGGGACTAGCGGGAGAGCCCCATTTAAGGGATACGCAGTATTTT
.,TRBD2,TRBJ2-1,TRBV10-3,CAISPFGLALNEQFF,TGTGCCATCAGCCCTTTTGGACTAGCGCTTAATGAGCAGTTCTTC
.,.,TRBJ2-7,TRBV28,CASSLDPRYEQYF,TGTGCCAGCAGTTTAGATCCCCGCTACGAGCAGTACTTC
few,TRBD2,TRBJ2-2,TRBV28,CASSSSRGGTGELFF,TGTGCCAGCAGTTCGTCTAGGGGAGGGACCGGGGAGCTGTTTTTT
.,.,TRBJ1-5,TRBV6-5,CASSYRGGNQPQHF,TGTGCCAGCAGTTACCGCGGGGGCAATCAGCCCCAGCATTTT
.,TRBD1,TRBJ2-7,TRBV4-2,CASSQALGQGFYEQYF,TGTGCCAGCAGCCAAGCCCTGGGACAGGGGTTCTACGAGCAGTACTTC
.,.,TRBJ2-2,TRBV19,CASSRETGELFF,TGTGCCAGTAGTAGGGAAACCGGGGAGCTGTTTTTT
.,.,TRBJ1-5,TRBV9,CASSVQGGGQPQHF,TGTGCCAGCAGCGTACAGGGCGGTGGTCAGCCCCAGCATTTT
.,.,TRBJ2-5,TRBV7-2,CASSPTSLETQYF,TGTGCCAGCAGCCCTACTAGTTTAGAGACCCAGTACTTC
.,.,TRBJ2-1,TRBV7-2,CASSRGYLYEQFF,TGTGCCAGCAGCCGGGGGTACCTCTATGAGCAGTTCTTC
.,.,TRBJ2-2,TRBV11-2,CASRLVGGATGELFF,TGTGCCAGCAGACTAGTGGGGGGTGCGACCGGGGAGCTGTTTTTT
few,.,TRBJ1-1,TRBV19,CASSIVGAGLPFF,TGTGCCAGTAGTATAGTGGGCGCAGGGCTACCTTTCTTT
.,.,TRBJ2-1,TRBV5-8,CASSFARYNEQFF,TGTGCCAGCAGCTTTGCCCGATACAATGAGCAGTTCTTC
.,TRBD1,TRBJ2-2,TRBV5-1,CASSSPQGVSKTGGELFF,TGCGCCAGCAGCTCCCCACAGGGGGTGTCGAAAACCGGCGGGGAGCTGTTTTTT
.,.,TRBJ1-2,TRBV19,CASSKTRESNYGYTF,TGTGCCAGTAGTAAGACCAGGGAATCTAACTATGGCTACACCTTC
.,.,TRBJ1-3,TRBV6-6,CASRAPQGSGNTIYF,TGTGCCAGCAGAGCCCCTCAGGGATCTGGAAACACCATATATTTT
.,.,TRBJ2-7,TRBV18,CASSQTGEQYF,TGTGCCAGCTCACAGACCGGGGAGCAGTACTTC
.,TRBD1,TRBJ2-1,TRBV5-5,CASDQGARGEQFF,TGTGCCAGTGATCAGGGGGCACGCGGTGAGCAGTTCTTC
few,TRBD1,TRBJ1-2,TRBV6-1,CASDWDRGGYGYTF,TGTGCCAGCGATTGGGACAGGGGGGGATATGGCTACACCTTC
.,.,TRBJ2-1,TRBV7-2,CASSLDLGNEQFF,TGTGCCAGCAGCTTAGATTTAGGCAATGAGCAGTTCTTC
.,.,TRBJ1-4,TRBV10-2,CASGAGVGGEKLFF,TGCGCCAGCGGAGCAGGGGTTGGGGGTGAAAAACTGTTTTTT
.,TRBD1,TRBJ1-1,TRBV9,CASSVQHRGPEAFF,TGTGCCAGCAGCGTCCAGCACAGGGGGCCAGAAGCTTTCTTT
few,TRBD1,TRBJ2-7,TRBV27,CASSTGGTGGYEQYF,TGTGCCAGCAGTACGGGGGGGACAGGGGGCTACGAGCAGTACTTC
once,.,TRBJ2-5,TRBV5-4,CASSSSYGIADGETQYF,TGTGCCAGCAGCTCGTCGTATGGGATTGCGGATGGAGAGACCCAGTACTTC
.,.,TRBJ2-1,TRBV28,CASTRSGPSYNEQFF,TGTGCCAGCACTCGATCAGGGCCTTCCTACAATGAGCAGTTCTTC
.,.,TRBJ2-3,TRBV5-1,CASSSPTTDTQYF,TGCGCCAGCAGCTCACCCACCACAGATACGCAGTATTTT
once,.,TRBJ1-1,TRBV7-9,CASSTGSYPAFF,TGTGCCAGCAGCACAGGGTCCTATCCGGCTTTCTTT
.,.,TRBJ2-1,TRBV19,CASSLQSGVDEQFF,TGTGCCAGTAGCCTCCAATCGGGGGTCGATGAGCAGTTCTTC
.,TRBD1,TRBJ1-2,TRBV28,CASRVPGQGVYGYTF,TGTGCCAGCAGGGTTCCGGGACAGGGAGTCTATGGCTACACCTTC
.,.,TRBJ2-7,TRBV4-1,CASSQYDGYEQYF,TGCGCCAGCAGCCAATACGACGGCTACGAGCAGTACTTC
.,TRBD1,TRBJ1-1,TRBV9,CASSVGDRGSEAFF,TGTGCCAGCAGCGTGGGGGACAGGGGTTCGGAAGCTTTCTTT
.,TRBD1,TRBJ1-5,TRBV9,CASSAGTGTNQPQHF,TGTGCCAGCAGCGCAGGGACAGGGACGAATCAGCCCCAGCATTTT